A single sample is the source of the 30 T cell receptor beta chains below, sequenced in a study of shared clonotypes between healthy human individuals. Profiling relied on immunoSEQ multiplex PCR, and the TCRdb table lists in-frame clones only, not all of them. Among about 490,000 clones listed, 79% were seen once. The sequenced sample consisted of PBMCs. The origin of the receptors is a middle-aged woman in good health. Some clones in this sample may be carry-over from other donors' samples.

In DNA, the CDR3 is TGTGCCAGCCGGACGCGTGAACAGGGGAACACCGGGGAGCTGTTTTTT. Translated: CASRTREQGNTGELFF. This chain links TRBV5-4 with TRBJ2-2, with D possibly being TRBD1 (6 bases). V was shortened by 7 bases and J by 1 base, with 17 bases between the two germline ends. Germline assignment: CDR1 SGHNT and CDR2 YYREEE (reference sequence). The CDR3 is made up of 16 amino acids.

The chain recombines TRBV28 with TRBJ2-2; D is unresolved. CDR3 length: 13 amino acids. The germline V gene has CDR1 MDHEN and CDR2 SYDVKM. V was cut by 3 bases and J by 3 bases, with 5 bases left in between. Here the CDR3 DNA reads TGTGCCAGCAGTTTGGTTCACACCGGGGAGCTGTTTTTT. Amino acids: CASSLVHTGELFF. Complete variable domain (other parts from reference TRBV28 and TRBJ2-2): DVKVTQSSRYLVKRTGEKVFLECVQDMDHENMFWYRQDPGLGLRLIYFSYDVKMKEKGDIPEGYSVSREKKERFSLILESASTNQTSMYLCASSLVHTGELFFGEGSRLTVL.

The sample holds many counts of this clone. The genes are TRBV28 and TRBJ1-2, with D uncertain. V was trimmed by 4 bases and J by 6 bases, leaving 9 bases between them. The germline CDR1 and CDR2 sequences are MDHEN and SYDVKM. The CDR3 runs to 12 residues. Written as DNA, the CDR3 is TGTGCCAGCAGTTACAATCCGGATGGCTACACCTTC. Amino acids: CASSYNPDGYTF.

The J gene is TRBJ2-5, the V gene TRBV10-3; 8 bases agree with TRBD1. TRBJ2-7 explains the end of the DNA better; the J call may be wrong. This CDR3 has 14 amino acids. Germline CDR1 ENHRY, CDR2 SYGVKD. CDR3 sequence: CAISESTGVGEQYF. CDR3 sequence (DNA): TGTGCCATCAGTGAGTCGACAGGGGTGGGCGAGCAGTACTTC.

The V and J genes are TRBV7-2 and TRBJ2-7, with unresolved D. This CDR3 region has 13 residues. Per germline, CDR1 SGHTA and CDR2 FQGNSA. Trimming removed 4 bases from V and 2 bases from J, with 9 bases in between. The CDR3 nucleotides read TGTGCCAGCAGCTCTCCCCGAGCCTACGAGCAGTACTTC. Protein sequence: CASSSPRAYEQYF.

This clone was picked up one time. This sequence joins TRBV18 and TRBJ2-7; perhaps TRBD2 as D (5 bases). V was trimmed by 2 bases and J by 6 bases, leaving 8 bases between them. CDR1 and CDR2 (germline): KGHSH, LQKENI. This CDR3 region has 12 residues. The CDR3 sequence: CASSPGRVEQYF. The CDR3 DNA sequence: TGTGCCAGCTCACCAGGGCGGGTCGAGCAGTACTTC.

The CDR3, as DNA: TGTGCCAGCAGTTACCCGGACCGGGGCTACACCTTC. Protein product: CASSYPDRGYTF. The chain uses TRBV6-5 and TRBJ1-2; no reliable D call. Trimming took 2 bases from V and 8 from J, leaving 9 bases between them. There are 12 residues in the CDR3. The germline CDR1 and CDR2 sequences are MNHEY and SVGAGI.

The chain joins TRBV10-1 to TRBJ2-5, with D maybe TRBD1 (6 bases). The germline CDR1 and CDR2 sequences are WNHNN and SYGVQD (reference sequence). The CDR3 runs to 15 residues. V was pared by 2 bases and J by 1 base, with 11 bases between. The CDR3 coding sequence is TGCGCCAGCAGTGAGACCTCAGGGGTCCAAGAGACCCAGTACTTC. This gives the protein CASSETSGVQETQYF.

The rearrangement joins TRBV9 to TRBJ2-2; D might be TRBD2 (5 bases). Germline CDR1 is SGDLS and CDR2 is YYNGEE. This CDR3 has 15 amino acids. Between the trimmed V and J ends, which lost 3 bases and 4 bases, there was a span of 13 bases. The CDR3 coding sequence is TGTGCCAGCAGCGGAGGGCTACCGATCACCGGGGAGCTGTTTTTT. Translation: CASSGGLPITGELFF.

The chain joins TRBV30 to TRBJ1-4; weak D call: TRBD1 (5 bases). CDR1 and CDR2 (germline): GTSNPN, SVGIG (reference sequence). The CDR3 has 15 residues. V dropped 3 bases and J dropped 0 bases, with 11 bases sitting between them. CDR3 coding DNA: TGTGCCTGGAGGGCGGGACGGGCAACTAATGAAAAACTGTTTTTT. Encoded protein: CAWRAGRATNEKLFF.

The genes are TRBV6-5 and TRBJ2-7, with D hard to call. Germline V lookup: CDR1 MNHEY, CDR2 SVGAGI. V lost 0 bases to trimming and J lost 6 bases, with 6 bases between them. This CDR3 has 12 amino acids. The CDR3 DNA follows: TGTGCCAGCAGTTACTCGCGGTGCGAGCAGTACTTC. As protein: CASSYSRCEQYF.

About this clone: Different DNA sequences within this sample yield the same CDR3. The chain couples TRBV28 to TRBJ1-1; D is ambiguous. Trimming removed 2 bases from V and 3 bases from J, with 7 bases in between. The germline gives CDR1 MDHEN, CDR2 SYDVKM. The CDR3 has 13 amino acids. Written as DNA, the CDR3 is TGTGCCAGCAGTTTAGATCGGTACACTGAAGCTTTCTTT. It specifies CASSLDRYTEAFF.

V and J are TRBV2 and TRBJ2-1; 9 bases match TRBD1. The CDR3 is 15 amino acids. The trim removed 7 bases at V and 2 bases at J, leaving 6 bases unmatched. Germline V gene data show CDR1 as SNHLY and CDR2 as FYNNEI. The CDR3: CASTLQGAAYNEQFF. For the CDR3, the DNA is TGTGCCAGCACCCTACAGGGGGCCGCCTACAATGAGCAGTTCTTC.

The chain joins TRBV21-1 to TRBJ2-1; the table names TRBD1, a call not compared with the DNA. TRBV21-1 is a known pseudogene. This CDR3 has 14 residues. CDR3 nucleotides: TGTGCCCAAGTCCCACAAGACTCCTACAATGAGCAGTTCTTC. Protein sequence: CAQVPQDSYNEQFF.

The chain links TRBV2 to TRBJ2-4; TRBD1 matches at 8 bases. The junction had 4 bases not matched to a gene; V was cut back by 6 bases and J by 0 bases. This CDR3 comprises 15 residues. CDR1 and CDR2 from the germline V gene are SNHLY and FYNNEI. CDR3 nucleotides: TGTGCCAGCAGGAGGACAGGGCTAGCCAAAAACATTCAGTACTTC. It is translated as CASRRTGLAKNIQYF.

This clone has only one observation. The chain carries TRBV30 and TRBJ2-3, with TRBD2 identical over 9 bases. Per germline, CDR1 GTSNPN and CDR2 SVGIG (reference sequence). The CDR3 has 14 residues. The junction had 6 bases not matched to a gene; V was cut back by 4 bases and J by 4 bases. The CDR3 DNA sequence: TGTGCCTGGACTAGCGGGACCTTTTCAGATACGCAGTATTTT. Translated, it gives CAWTSGTFSDTQYF. The variable domain in full, completed from reference TRBV30 and TRBJ2-3, reads SQTIHQWPATLVQPVGSPLSLECTVEGTSNPNLYWYRQAAGRGLQLLFYSVGIGQISSEVPQNLSASRPQDRQFILSSKKLLLSDSGFYLCAWTSGTFSDTQYFGPGTRLTVL.

The sample holds a few counts of this clone. This rearrangement joins TRBV7-9 to TRBJ2-1; 8 bases align to TRBD2. In germline, CDR1 is SEHNR, CDR2 FQNEAQ (reference sequence). The trim removed 0 bases at V and 4 bases at J, leaving 5 bases unmatched. The CDR3 runs 16 residues. CDR3 sequence (DNA): TGTGCCAGCAGCTTAGCGTCGGTAGCGGGATACAATGAGCAGTTCTTC. Residues: CASSLASVAGYNEQFF.

This clone showed up just a few times. The rearrangement uses TRBV7-9 and TRBJ1-2; D is ambiguous. From germline, CDR1 is SEHNR and CDR2 FQNEAQ (reference sequence). V was pared by 1 base and J by 13 bases, with 4 bases between. This CDR3 region has 9 residues. CDR3 coding DNA: TGTGCCAGCAGCTTAGATCTCACCTTC. Protein sequence: CASSLDLTF.

V usage is TRBV9 and J usage is TRBJ1-1; no clear D. V was trimmed by 6 bases and J by 1 base, leaving 10 bases between them. CDR1 and CDR2 (germline): SGDLS, YYNGEE. The CDR3 spans 13 residues. This CDR3 is CASTETTNTEAFF. The CDR3 DNA reads as TGTGCCAGCACCGAGACAACGAACACTGAAGCTTTCTTT.

Concerning this clone itself: Distinct nucleotide sequences in the sample also encode this CDR3. The V and J genes are TRBV28 and TRBJ2-1; 9 nucleotides align to TRBD1. Looked up from germline, CDR1 is MDHEN and CDR2 is SYDVKM. The CDR3 sequence is 14 residues long. V shed 6 bases and J 1 base; nucleotides not matched to a gene: 1. The CDR3 loop reads CASRTGGSYNEQFF. In nucleotides, the CDR3 is TGTGCCAGCAGGACAGGGGGGTCCTACAATGAGCAGTTCTTC.

The gene calls are TRBV5-1 and TRBJ2-2; tentatively, D is TRBD1 (6 bases). Trimming stripped 4 bases from V and 5 bases from J, with 12 bases between. Germline loops: CDR1 SGHRS, CDR2 YFSETQ. The length of the CDR3 is 14 residues. CDR3 in DNA: TGCGCCAGCAGCGCCACTAGGGGGACCGGGGAGCTGTTTTTT. The encoded protein is CASSATRGTGELFF.

This clone has at least ten counts. V usage is TRBV28 and J usage is TRBJ1-4; D is undetermined. This CDR3 has 14 amino acids. V dropped 3 bases and J dropped 4 bases, with 9 bases sitting between them. Germline V gene lookup returns CDR1 MDHEN and CDR2 SYDVKM. CDR3 in DNA: TGTGCCAGCAGTTTCCGAGATCTTAATGAAAAACTGTTTTTT. This encodes CASSFRDLNEKLFF.

The J gene is TRBJ1-1, the V gene TRBV29-1; the match to TRBD1 covers 9 bases. The germline V gene encodes CDR1 SQVTM and CDR2 ANQGSEA. V dropped 5 bases and J dropped 7; count of bases not matched to a gene: 5. The CDR3 spans 12 residues. The CDR3: CSVIQGAGEAFF. The CDR3 DNA sequence: TGCAGCGTTATACAGGGGGCGGGTGAAGCTTTCTTT.

This clone was counted many times. The CDR3 loop reads CASSLVRDGYTF. As DNA, the CDR3 is TGTGCCAGCAGTTTAGTACGGGATGGCTACACCTTC. This chain joins TRBV28 and TRBJ1-2; D unresolved. V lost 2 bases, J lost 6 bases, and 7 bases lay in between. The CDR3 runs 12 residues. CDR1 is MDHEN, CDR2 SYDVKM, per germline.

The CDR3 here is CASSLLYGELFF. The CDR3 DNA sequence: TGTGCCAGCAGCCTACTGTACGGGGAGCTGTTTTTT. The V gene is TRBV14, the J gene TRBJ2-2, with D unclear. Germline V gives CDR1 SGHDN, CDR2 FVKESK. V was pared by 4 bases and J by 7 bases, with 7 bases between. The CDR3 length is 12 residues.

This clone was detected a few times. V is TRBV10-2 and J is TRBJ2-5, with D possibly matching TRBD2 (7 bases). Germline CDR1 WSHSY, CDR2 SAAADI. V was cut by 2 bases and J by 5 bases, with 15 bases left in between. This CDR3 is 15 amino acids long. This chain's CDR3 is CASSEAGAVWETQYF. DNA of the CDR3: TGCGCCAGCAGTGAGGCGGGGGCAGTTTGGGAGACCCAGTACTTC.

This clone was recorded many times. V and J are TRBV29-1 and TRBJ1-3; D gene ambiguous. V lost 4 bases and J 4 bases, leaving 11 bases between the germline ends. The CDR3 runs to 13 residues. Germline V gene lookup returns CDR1 SQVTM and CDR2 ANQGSEA. This chain's CDR3 is CSVAWSLGNTIYF. CDR3 nucleotides: TGCAGCGTTGCCTGGTCTCTCGGAAACACCATATATTTT.

This chain connects TRBV27 to TRBJ1-2, with TRBD1 identical over 9 bases. The CDR3 runs 14 residues. Germline loops: CDR1 MNHEY, CDR2 SMNVEV (reference sequence). J was trimmed by 7 bases and V by 3 bases; bases with no gene match: 6. CDR3 region: CASSFSTGGSGYTF. The CDR3 DNA reads TGTGCCAGCAGTTTTTCTACAGGGGGCTCTGGCTACACCTTC.

The chain couples TRBV6-6 to TRBJ2-1; D remains unclear. This CDR3 comprises 15 residues. V was clipped by 7 bases and J by 7 bases, with 20 bases between them. The germline gives CDR1 MNHNY, CDR2 SVGAGI (reference sequence). Written as DNA, the CDR3 is TGTGCCAGCAACCCGTCCGGCGTCCCGAGGAATGAGCAGTTCTTC. Protein: CASNPSGVPRNEQFF.

The rearrangement links TRBV5-1 to TRBJ1-5; 8 bases match TRBD1. Germline CDR1 and CDR2: SGHRS and YFSETQ. CDR3 length equals 15 residues. Germline trimming cut 4 bases from V and 4 bases from J; bases unmatched to any gene: 7. CDR3 residues: CASSIGTGRNQPQHF. The CDR3 nucleotides read TGCGCCAGCAGCATCGGGACAGGAAGGAATCAGCCCCAGCATTTT. Full variable domain (rest looked up from reference TRBV5-1 and TRBJ1-5): KAGVTQTPRYLIKTRGQQVTLSCSPISGHRSVSWYQQTPGQGLQFLFEYFSETQRNKGNFPGRFSGRQFSNSRSEMNVSTLELGDSALYLCASSIGTGRNQPQHFGDGTRLSIL.